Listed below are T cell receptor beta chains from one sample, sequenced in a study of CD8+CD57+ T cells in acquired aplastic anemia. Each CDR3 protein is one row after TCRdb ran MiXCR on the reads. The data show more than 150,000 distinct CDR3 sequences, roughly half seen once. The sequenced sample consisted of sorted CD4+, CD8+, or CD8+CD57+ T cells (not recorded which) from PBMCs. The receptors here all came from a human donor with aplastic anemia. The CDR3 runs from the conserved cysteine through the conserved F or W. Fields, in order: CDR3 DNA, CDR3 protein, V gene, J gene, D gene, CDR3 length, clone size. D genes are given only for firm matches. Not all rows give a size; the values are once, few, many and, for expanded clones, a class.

TGCAGCGTTGAGGGCGGCACCGGGGAGCTGTTTTTT,CSVEGGTGELFF,TRBV29-1,TRBJ2-2,.,12,.
TGTGCCATCAGTGAGACAGGGCCTAATGAAAAACTGTTTTTT,CAISETGPNEKLFF,TRBV10-3,TRBJ1-4,.,14,.
TGTGCCAGTGGGGGACAGAATAATTCACCCCTCCACTTT,CASGGQNNSPLHF,TRBV5-6,TRBJ1-6,TRBD1,13,.
TGCAGTGCTAGGGCCTCGGGGCCAAGGGACTATGGCTACACCTTC,CSARASGPRDYGYTF,TRBV29-1,TRBJ1-2,.,15,.
TGTGCTAGTGGTTTGGGCCGGGGACTAGCGGGAGAGGGGAATGAGCAGTTCTTC,CASGLGRGLAGEGNEQFF,TRBV12-5,TRBJ2-1,TRBD2,18,.
TGCGCCAGCAGCAGTCCGGGACAGGAGAACACTGAAGCTTTCTTT,CASSSPGQENTEAFF,TRBV4-1,TRBJ1-1,TRBD1,15,many
TGTGCCAGCAGGGAGACAGTAATCAATCAGCCCCAGCATTTT,CASRETVINQPQHF,TRBV2,TRBJ1-5,.,14,.
TGTGCCAGCAGGGGGACAGGGGGGAGTACCGGGGAGCTGTTTTTT,CASRGTGGSTGELFF,TRBV2,TRBJ2-2,TRBD1,15,many
TGCAGTGCTAGAGCCGCGGCTACCAACGAGCAGTACTTC,CSARAAATNEQYF,TRBV20-1,TRBJ2-7,.,13,many
TGTGCCAGTAGACAGGGGGCAGGAGATACGCAGTATTTT,CASRQGAGDTQYF,TRBV19,TRBJ2-3,TRBD1,13,.
TGTGCCAGCAGCTTTGACGGGGGAAACACCATATATTTT,CASSFDGGNTIYF,TRBV7-9,TRBJ1-3,.,13,.
TGTGCCAGCAGCTTAAGCAGTGATTCCAATGAGCAGTTCTTC,CASSLSSDSNEQFF,TRBV7-3,TRBJ2-1,.,14,.
TGTGCCAGCAGCAGGGACGGAGAGACCCAGTACTTC,CASSRDGETQYF,TRBV12-3/TRBV12-4,TRBJ2-5,.,12,few
TGTGCCAGCAGCCAAGTATGGGAGCAAATCTGGGGAGAGACCCAGTACTTC,CASSQVWEQIWGETQYF,TRBV3-1,TRBJ2-5,.,17,.
TGTGCCAGCAGCCCCCGCAGGGGGCTCACTCTTTTCACCGGGGAGCTGTTTTTT,CASSPRRGLTLFTGELFF,TRBV11-2,TRBJ2-2,TRBD1,18,many
TGCAGTGCTTTGGACAGCTATGGCTACACCTTC,CSALDSYGYTF,TRBV20-1,TRBJ1-2,.,11,.
TGTGCCAGCAGCTTGGCGGAGGTCAATGAGCAGTTCTTC,CASSLAEVNEQFF,TRBV5-4,TRBJ2-1,.,13,many
TGTGCCAGCAGCTCCGGGACATGGGGCACTGAAGCTTTCTTT,CASSSGTWGTEAFF,TRBV7-9,TRBJ1-1,.,14,once
TGTGCCAGCAACTGGGGGGACAGGGAAGAATCACCCCTCCACTTT,CASNWGDREESPLHF,TRBV7-8,TRBJ1-6,TRBD1,15,few
TGTGCCAGCAGTTCCTTTTCCGAGCAGTACTTC,CASSSFSEQYF,TRBV12-3/TRBV12-4,TRBJ2-7,.,11,few
TGTGCCAGCAGCTTACATCCCACAGGCCGCTACGAGCAGTACTTC,CASSLHPTGRYEQYF,TRBV25-1,TRBJ2-7,.,15,once
TGTGCCAGCAGCTTCTCCTCGACCAGAAGCTCTGGAAACACCATATATTTT,CASSFSSTRSSGNTIYF,TRBV11-2,TRBJ1-3,.,17,many
TGCGCCAGCAGCCAAGATTTGAGGGGTGTAAAAGCTTTCTTT,CASSQDLRGVKAFF,TRBV4-3,TRBJ1-1,.,14,many
TGCGCCATCAACCGGGGACAGGGGGATGATGAAGCTTTCTTT,CAINRGQGDDEAFF,TRBV10-3,TRBJ1-1,TRBD1,14,.
TGTGCCAGTACCCGGCTTTGGGGGGGAACCGGGGAGCTGTTTTTT,CASTRLWGGTGELFF,TRBV19,TRBJ2-2,TRBD2,15,many
TGTGCCAGCAGCTTAGGCACGACAGGTATAGGCGAGCGGTTCTTC,CASSLGTTGIGERFF,TRBV7-9,TRBJ2-1,.,15,many
TGTGCCAGCAGCGTAGGTGGGACAGGGCAACGCGGCTACACCTTC,CASSVGGTGQRGYTF,TRBV9,TRBJ1-2,TRBD1,15,many
TGTGCCAGCAGTTACAGGCCGCCGGGAGGAGGCTACACCTTC,CASSYRPPGGGYTF,TRBV6-5,TRBJ1-2,.,14,many
TGTGCCAGCAGGACACAGGGTGACTATGGCTACACCTTC,CASRTQGDYGYTF,TRBV12-3/TRBV12-4,TRBJ1-2,.,13,few
TGTGCCAGCAGTGGCCTAGCGGGAGTTGGTGAGCAGTTCTTC,CASSGLAGVGEQFF,TRBV2,TRBJ2-1,TRBD2,14,many
TGTGCCAGCTTCGAATCTGCACATGAGCAGTTCTTC,CASFESAHEQFF,TRBV7-8,TRBJ2-1,.,12,.
TGTGCCAGCAGCCGGATAGGGACAGGGGGCGTCTACGAGCAGTACTTC,CASSRIGTGGVYEQYF,TRBV11-1,TRBJ2-7,TRBD1,16,.
TGTGCCAGTAGTAGGGACCGCTTGCGGTACAATGAGCAGTTCTTC,CASSRDRLRYNEQFF,TRBV19,TRBJ2-1,.,15,.
TGTGCCAGCAGTCCGGTTTCGGGGATCTGGGACGAGCAGTACTTC,CASSPVSGIWDEQYF,TRBV27,TRBJ2-7,.,15,.
TGTGCCAGCAGCTTAGTTCGGAGACAGCCGAACACTGAAGCTTTCTTT,CASSLVRRQPNTEAFF,TRBV13,TRBJ1-1,.,16,many
TGTGCCAGCAGGCCGACAGGCCACTATGGCTACACCTTC,CASRPTGHYGYTF,TRBV7-2,TRBJ1-2,.,13,many
TGTGCCAGTAGTACGGACAGGTTAAACACTGAAGCTTTCTTT,CASSTDRLNTEAFF,TRBV19,TRBJ1-1,TRBD1,14,many
TGTGCCAGTAGTGTCTCCGGGACACGCTCCTACAATGAGCAGTTCTTC,CASSVSGTRSYNEQFF,TRBV19,TRBJ2-1,.,16,.
TGTGCCAGCAGCTTTGAGTACTCCAATGAGCAGTTCTTC,CASSFEYSNEQFF,TRBV7-2,TRBJ2-1,.,13,many
TGTGCCAGCAGCAACCGTGGGACAGGGGGCTCAGGCTACACCTTC,CASSNRGTGGSGYTF,TRBV7-8,TRBJ1-2,TRBD1,15,.
TGCGCCAGCAGCTTGGCGGGTCAGGGTCTGGCCAACGTCCTGACTTTC,CASSLAGQGLANVLTF,TRBV5-1,TRBJ2-6,.,16,.